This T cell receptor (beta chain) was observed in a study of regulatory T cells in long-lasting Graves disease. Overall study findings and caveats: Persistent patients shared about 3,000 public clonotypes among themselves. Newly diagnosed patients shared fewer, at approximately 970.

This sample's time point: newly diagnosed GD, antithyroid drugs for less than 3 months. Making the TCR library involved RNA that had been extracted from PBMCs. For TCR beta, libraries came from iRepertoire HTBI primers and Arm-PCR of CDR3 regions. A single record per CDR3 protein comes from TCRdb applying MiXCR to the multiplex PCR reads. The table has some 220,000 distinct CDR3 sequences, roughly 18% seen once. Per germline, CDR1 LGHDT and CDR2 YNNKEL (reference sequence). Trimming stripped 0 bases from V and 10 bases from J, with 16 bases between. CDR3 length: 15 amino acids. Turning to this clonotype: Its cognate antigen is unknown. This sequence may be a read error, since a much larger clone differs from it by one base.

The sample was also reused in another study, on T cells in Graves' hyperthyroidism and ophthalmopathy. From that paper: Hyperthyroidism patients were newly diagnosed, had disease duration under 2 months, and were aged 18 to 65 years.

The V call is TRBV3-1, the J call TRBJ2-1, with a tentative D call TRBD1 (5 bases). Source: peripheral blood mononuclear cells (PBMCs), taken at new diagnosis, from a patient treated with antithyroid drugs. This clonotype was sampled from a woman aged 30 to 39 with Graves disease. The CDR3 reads CASSQEGTGYYEQFF. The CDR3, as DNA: TGTGCCAGCAGCCAAGAGGGAACAGGCTACTACGAGCAGTTCTTC.